This T cell receptor beta chain was found in a study of neurological immune-mediated disorders (dated by TCRdb to the late 2010s). Background for the entire study: Peripheral blood TCR-beta repertoires from patients with HTLV-I-associated myelopathy (HAM/TSP), patients with multiple sclerosis, and healthy controls were compared in the study using UMI-based sequencing. The cohort was made up of about 66 subjects, consisting of some 15 HAM/TSP patients, about 34 multiple sclerosis patients and around 20 healthy controls. The 85 to 110 TCR-beta libraries included longitudinal samples, technical triplicates and paired sorted CD4+ and CD8+ T-cell subsets alongside PBMC samples.

For unsorted PBMC libraries, 2 million PBMCs were used after storage in RNAlater at -80 degrees C until RNA extraction. PBMCs were separated from peripheral blood using Ficoll-Hypaque density gradient centrifugation and then cryopreserved in liquid nitrogen. This clonotype has ten or more counts. What this receptor recognizes is not known. It has no much larger one-base neighbor in the sample; base qualities were not kept. The CDR3 starts with the cysteine, ends with the phenylalanine, and has 13 residues. The only DNA kept is the CDR3, 39 bases in frame from the first base. CDR1 and CDR2 are drawn from the germline V gene (reference sequence): GTSNPN, SVGIG. Germline trimming amounts to 2 bases on V and 3 bases on J, with 2 as the count of junction bases outside the gene matches. General study outcomes and caveats: Across subjects, expanded clones never shared an identical CDR3 amino acid sequence, which suggests that the TCR-beta repertoires in every group were private. TCR clonal expansion was highest in HAM/TSP patients and lowest in MS patients, with MS patients falling below even healthy controls.

cDNA synthesis used template-switch 5'RACE with a primer carrying a 10-nucleotide random unique molecular identifier tagging each TCR transcript. Over 160 million TCR-beta sequences, covering 15-18 subjects, were produced in each sequencing run. The RNeasy kit was used for extraction of total RNA. The KAPA Real-time Library Amplification kit was used to amplify TCR-beta VDJ regions with primers for the TCR constant region and the 5'RACE anchor. A first PCR added sample indexes and Illumina adaptors, after which a second PCR increased the library yield. After Ampure bead purification, the TCR product of roughly 650 bp was size-selected on a 2% E-gel SizeSelection system. Before pooling, library quality was checked on a Bioanalyzer, concentration was measured with Qubit, and libraries were quantified with the Kapa Library Quantification kit. An Illumina HiSeq 2500 was used to sequence the libraries paired-end at 2 x 150 bp. To increase sequence diversity, roughly 24-31% phiX was spiked into each library pool. In the authors' own workflow: The quality-filtered reads were processed with the UMI-based MiGEC pipeline, whose error correction step removed more than 80% of the raw TCR sequences. VDJ genes were aligned to IMGT germline references, and each clonotype was defined by a unique CDR3 amino acid sequence together with V-J genes. VDJtools evaluated clonal expansion, Shannon diversity and CDR3 relatedness (CalcPairwiseDistances, ClusterSamples); CLCbio workbench built phylogenetic trees. A clone was classed as expanded if it had 8 or more unique UMIs, a cutoff based on coefficient-of-variation modelling across technical triplicates. TCRdb applied fastp at Q25 and MiXCR to the public reads, then kept only in-frame beta chains. Rows with one shared CDR3 protein collapse into an entry with the most common genes and DNA. The V and J calls were determined by TCRdb, not by the authors. A total of 20,000 to 30,000 distinct CDR3 sequences appear in this sample, about 13% of them only once. Jointly, the top ten make up around 13% of the sample.

The sequencing input was PBMCs. The chain is encoded by TRBV30 joined to TRBJ1-2, and 8 junction bases match TRBD1. The TCR sequence derives from a woman in her fifties or sixties with HTLV-1-associated myelopathy (HAM/TSP). In nucleotide form, the sequence is TGTGCCTGGAGTTCAGGGGGCGACTATGGCTACACCTTC. It translates as CAWSSGGDYGYTF.